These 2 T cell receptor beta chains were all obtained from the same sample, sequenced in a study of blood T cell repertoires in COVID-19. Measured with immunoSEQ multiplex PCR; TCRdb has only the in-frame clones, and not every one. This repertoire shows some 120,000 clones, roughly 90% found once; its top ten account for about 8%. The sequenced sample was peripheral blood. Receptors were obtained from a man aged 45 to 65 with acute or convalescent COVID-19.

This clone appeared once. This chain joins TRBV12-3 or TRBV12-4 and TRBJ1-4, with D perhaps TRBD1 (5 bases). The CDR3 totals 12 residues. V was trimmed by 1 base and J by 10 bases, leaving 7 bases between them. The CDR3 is CASSLGTTKLFF. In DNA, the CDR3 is TGTGCCAGCAGTTTAGGGACAACAAAACTGTTTTTT.

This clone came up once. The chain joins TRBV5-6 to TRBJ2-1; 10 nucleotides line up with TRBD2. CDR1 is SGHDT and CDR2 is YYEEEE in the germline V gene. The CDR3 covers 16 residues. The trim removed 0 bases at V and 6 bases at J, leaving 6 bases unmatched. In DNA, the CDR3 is TGTGCCAGCAGCTTGGGCGCTAGCGGGGGATTCAATGAGCAGTTCTTC. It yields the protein CASSLGASGGFNEQFF. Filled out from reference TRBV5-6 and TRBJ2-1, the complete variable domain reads DAGVTQSPTHLIKTRGQQVTLRCSPKSGHDTVSWYQQALGQGPQFIFQYYEEEERQRGNFPDRFSGHQFPNYSSELNVNALLLGDSALYLCASSLGASGGFNEQFFGPGTRLTVL.